These 27 T cell receptor beta chains were all obtained from the same sample, sequenced in a study of cytomegalovirus exposure and HLA in healthy donors. In the PCR, 60 Vbeta and 13 Jbeta primers were used. Generated by immunoSEQ multiplex PCR, the TCRdb table keeps only in-frame clones and is missing some. The listing records 60,000 or so clones. Specimen: PBMCs. The receptors stem from a woman aged 18-29 years in good health and CMV-seronegative.

The chain employs TRBV10-1 and TRBJ2-3, with D perhaps matching TRBD2 (6 bases). The CDR3 contains 17 residues. The ends were cut back, 3 bases at V and 0 bases at J, with 16 bases in the middle. Germline V gene data show CDR1 as WNHNN and CDR2 as SYGVQD (reference sequence). CDR3 sequence: CASSDQQGLPSTDTQYF. In DNA, the CDR3 is TGCGCCAGCAGTGATCAGCAAGGACTACCGAGCACAGATACGCAGTATTTT.

The chain combines TRBV2 with TRBJ1-2, with TRBD1 matching over 7 bases. The germline V gene encodes CDR1 SNHLY and CDR2 FYNNEI. V lost 2 bases, J lost 3 bases, and 3 bases stayed unmatched. CDR3 size: 14 residues. DNA for the CDR3: TGTGCCAGCAGTGAACAACAGGGGCACTATGGCTACACCTTC. Encoded protein: CASSEQQGHYGYTF.

The chain joins TRBV5-1 to TRBJ2-1; D may be TRBD1 (6 bases). Germline CDR1 SGHRS, CDR2 YFSETQ. The V gene lost 0 bases and the J gene lost 5 bases, with 9 bases spanning the gap. CDR3 length equals 14 residues. The CDR3 loop is CASSLADSDNEQFF. In DNA form, the CDR3 reads TGCGCCAGCAGCTTGGCGGACAGCGACAATGAGCAGTTCTTC.

The chain employs TRBV25-1 and TRBJ2-7; 15 bases fit TRBD2. The CDR3 consists of 16 residues. The trim removed 4 bases at V and 4 bases at J, leaving 5 bases unmatched. The germline CDR1 and CDR2 sequences are MGHDK and SYGVNS. The CDR3 protein is CASSGGLAGGFYEQYF. The CDR3 DNA is TGTGCCAGCAGTGGGGGACTAGCGGGGGGATTTTACGAGCAGTACTTC.

The chain links TRBV11-3 to TRBJ2-7; tentatively, D is TRBD1 (5 bases). This CDR3 has 14 residues. Germline CDR1 reads SGHNT; CDR2 reads YENEEA. The V gene lost 0 bases and the J gene lost 6 bases, with 12 bases spanning the gap. The CDR3 bases are TGTGCCAGCAGCTTAGATGGCTCAGGGCGCGAGCAGTACTTC. The encoded protein is CASSLDGSGREQYF. Together with reference TRBV11-3 and TRBJ2-7, the CDR3 gives the full variable domain: EAGVVQSPRYKIIEKKQPVAFWCNPISGHNTLYWYLQNLGQGPELLIRYENEEAVDDSQLPKDRFSAERLKGVDSTLKIQPAELGDSAVYLCASSLDGSGREQYFGPGTRLTVT.

The chain employs TRBV18 and TRBJ2-7, with D tentatively TRBD2 (6 bases). This CDR3 has 13 residues. Germline lookup yields CDR1 KGHSH and CDR2 LQKENI. Trimming removed 3 bases at V and 7 bases at J, with 13 bases between. As DNA, the CDR3 is TGTGCCAGCTCACCCCCGGGGGTCGGGGAGCAGTACTTC. Its translation: CASSPPGVGEQYF.

The rearrangement joins TRBV7-3 to TRBJ2-3, with 9 positions matching TRBD2. Germline values: CDR1 SGHTA, CDR2 FQGTGA. CDR3 length equals 14 residues. V was pared by 4 bases and J by 4 bases, with 3 bases of the junction left unmatched. The CDR3 loop reads CASSSQREADTQYF. DNA of the CDR3: TGTGCCAGCAGCTCCCAGCGGGAGGCAGATACGCAGTATTTT.

The chain carries TRBV11-1 and TRBJ2-7, with 8 nucleotides matching TRBD2. V was clipped by 6 bases and J by 0 bases; unmatched bases: 7. Per the germline V gene, CDR1 is SGHAT and CDR2 is FQDESV (reference sequence). The CDR3 is 15 amino acids. CDR3 sequence reads: CASRSGGLSSYEQYF. The CDR3 DNA sequence: TGTGCCAGCAGGAGCGGGGGCCTTAGCTCCTACGAGCAGTACTTC.

CDR3 DNA: TGTGCCAGCAGCCAGGGGGCGCGTAGCTATGGCTACACCTTC. As protein: CASSQGARSYGYTF. V and J are TRBV6-6 and TRBJ1-2; 8 positions agree with TRBD1. Per the germline V gene, CDR1 is MNHNY and CDR2 is SVGAGI (reference sequence). The CDR3 contains 14 residues. The trim removed 6 bases at V and 4 bases at J, leaving 7 bases unmatched.

The rearrangement uses TRBV5-1 and TRBJ2-2, with 10 bases matching TRBD1. The CDR3 extends over 16 amino acids. After removal of 3 bases from V and 4 bases from J, the junction contained 6 bases not matched to a gene. Germline V gives CDR1 SGHRS, CDR2 YFSETQ. The CDR3 is CASSSPGQGSTGELFF. The CDR3 DNA reads TGCGCCAGCAGCTCTCCGGGACAGGGGAGCACCGGGGAGCTGTTTTTT.

The V and J genes are TRBV2 and TRBJ1-2; a possible D gene is TRBD1 (5 bases). The CDR3 covers 15 residues. Trimming took 2 bases from V and 2 from J, leaving 12 bases between them. Germline-derived CDR1 and CDR2 are SNHLY and FYNNEI. The CDR3 is CASSERGRANYGYTF. CDR3 DNA sequence: TGTGCCAGCAGTGAAAGGGGAAGGGCGAACTATGGCTACACCTTC.

The rearrangement uses TRBV19 and TRBJ2-2; 8 nucleotides align to TRBD2. The trim removed 4 bases at V and 6 bases at J, leaving 7 bases unmatched. CDR1 is LNHDA, CDR2 SQIVND, per germline (reference sequence). The CDR3 consists of 15 residues. The DNA of the CDR3 is TGTGCCAGTAGTAGGGTCACTAGCGGTGCCGGGGAGCTGTTTTTT. It yields the protein CASSRVTSGAGELFF.

V is TRBV7-3 and J is TRBJ1-1, with D unresolved. Germline-derived CDR1 and CDR2 are SGHTA and FQGTGA. The CDR3 has 13 residues. With 5 bases removed from V and 0 bases from J, the gap between germline ends came to 7 bases. CDR3 residues: CASSAGVNTEAFF. CDR3 nucleotides: TGTGCCAGCAGCGCCGGGGTGAACACTGAAGCTTTCTTT.

The V call is TRBV7-9, the J call TRBJ2-1; 7 positions match TRBD2. CDR3 length: 12 amino acids. Germline CDR1 reads SEHNR; CDR2 reads FQNEAQ (reference sequence). The junction had 6 bases not matched to a gene; V was cut back by 1 base and J by 15 bases. This CDR3 is CASSLGGTTSFF. The CDR3, as DNA: TGTGCCAGCAGCTTAGGCGGGACTACGTCGTTCTTC.

This rearrangement joins TRBV9 to TRBJ2-5, with 8 bases matching TRBD2. This CDR3 spans 18 amino acids. Germline V gene lookup returns CDR1 SGDLS and CDR2 YYNGEE. J lost 5 bases, V lost 0 bases, and 15 bases had no gene match. The CDR3, as DNA: TGTGCCAGCAGCGTAGGTCCGGTGGTAGCGGGGTCGGGGGAGACCCAGTACTTC. Translated: CASSVGPVVAGSGETQYF.

V is TRBV2 and J is TRBJ2-7; tentatively, D is TRBD2 (6 bases). The germline gives CDR1 SNHLY, CDR2 FYNNEI. The CDR3 length is 14 residues. Trimming shortened V by 11 bases and J by 11 bases, and 28 bases separated the two germline ends. The DNA of the CDR3 is TGTGCCGCTTCGGGTACAGGCCGGCCGGGGGTTAAGTACTTC. It is translated as CAASGTGRPGVKYF.

This sequence joins TRBV6-5 and TRBJ2-1; no definite D call. V was shortened by 0 bases and J by 8 bases, with 11 bases between the two germline ends. Germline loops: CDR1 MNHEY, CDR2 SVGAGI. The CDR3 is 14 amino acids. The CDR3 loop is CASSYSSLSHEQFF. CDR3 coding DNA: TGTGCCAGCAGTTACTCATCCTTGTCCCATGAGCAGTTCTTC.

The rearrangement uses TRBV5-1 and TRBJ1-4; tentatively, D is TRBD1 (6 bases). The ends were cut back, 2 bases at V and 8 bases at J, with 13 bases in the middle. The CDR3 has 14 residues. Looked up from germline, CDR1 is SGHRS and CDR2 is YFSETQ. The CDR3 loop is CASSLQGWWEKLFF. In nucleotides, the CDR3 is TGCGCCAGCAGCTTACAGGGCTGGTGGGAAAAACTGTTTTTT. The entire variable domain, with the rest obtained from reference TRBV5-1 and TRBJ1-4, is as follows: KAGVTQTPRYLIKTRGQQVTLSCSPISGHRSVSWYQQTPGQGLQFLFEYFSETQRNKGNFPGRFSGRQFSNSRSEMNVSTLELGDSALYLCASSLQGWWEKLFFGSGTQLSVL.

This sequence joins TRBV10-2 and TRBJ2-1; 9 bases are a match to TRBD2. The CDR3 covers 15 residues. CDR1 WSHSY and CDR2 SAAADI come from the germline V gene. V was pared by 2 bases and J by 5 bases, with 4 bases of the junction left unmatched. CDR3 nucleotide sequence: TGCGCCAGCAGTGAGAGGTTAGCGGGAGACAATGAGCAGTTCTTC. This codes for CASSERLAGDNEQFF.

Comment on this clone: The sample has other DNA sequences that encode this CDR3 too. The chain is built from TRBV30 and TRBJ1-6; the D gene is possibly TRBD1 (5 bases). The germline CDR1 and CDR2 sequences are GTSNPN and SVGIG (reference sequence). The CDR3 is 15 amino acids. The ends were cut back, 4 bases at V and 8 bases at J, with 18 bases in the middle. The DNA of the CDR3 is TGTGCCTGGAATGCGGGACGAGAGATTGATTCACCCCTCCACTTT. Translation gives CAWNAGREIDSPLHF.

The chain couples TRBV5-6 to TRBJ2-5, with D possibly being TRBD2 (7 bases). V gave up 3 bases and J gave up 4 bases, with 16 bases separating them. This CDR3 is 15 amino acids long. Germline lookup yields CDR1 SGHDT and CDR2 YYEEEE. The CDR3 spells CASSWGRGSVETQYF. The CDR3 region has the DNA TGTGCCAGCAGCTGGGGGAGGGGGAGTGTAGAGACCCAGTACTTC.

The J gene is TRBJ2-5, the V gene TRBV5-1; 8 bases map to TRBD2. The germline V gene has CDR1 SGHRS and CDR2 YFSETQ. J was trimmed by 0 bases and V by 7 bases; bases with no gene match: 8. This CDR3 comprises 15 residues. CDR3 bases: TGCGCCAGCGTTCGGGGGGGAGAGTACCAAGAGACCCAGTACTTC. As protein: CASVRGGEYQETQYF.

The chain carries TRBV5-1 and TRBJ2-3; 9 bases agree with TRBD2. The CDR3 has 17 residues. Germline CDR1 reads SGHRS; CDR2 reads YFSETQ. The junction had 14 bases not matched to a gene; V was cut back by 5 bases and J by 4 bases. CDR3 coding DNA: TGCGCCAGCAGTAAGGGGATAGCGGGAGTAGTTTCAGATACGCAGTATTTT. Residues: CASSKGIAGVVSDTQYF. Full variable domain (outside the CDR3, taken from reference TRBV5-1 and TRBJ2-3): KAGVTQTPRYLIKTRGQQVTLSCSPISGHRSVSWYQQTPGQGLQFLFEYFSETQRNKGNFPGRFSGRQFSNSRSEMNVSTLELGDSALYLCASSKGIAGVVSDTQYFGPGTRLTVL.

The chain carries TRBV10-1 and TRBJ2-2, with D possibly TRBD1 on 6 matching bases. The CDR3 consists of 14 residues. Trimming shortened V by 10 bases and J by 1 base, and 13 bases separated the two germline ends. CDR1 and CDR2 (germline): WNHNN, SYGVQD (reference sequence). CDR3 residues: CATRQELNTGELFF. The CDR3 bases are TGCGCCACTCGACAGGAGCTGAACACCGGGGAGCTGTTTTTT.

The genes are TRBV27 and TRBJ2-7; 7 bases are a match to TRBD1. V gave up 5 bases and J gave up 7 bases; unmatched junction bases: 17. This CDR3 is 16 amino acids long. In germline, CDR1 is MNHEY, CDR2 SMNVEV (reference sequence). In DNA, the CDR3 is TGTGCCAGCAGTACCCACACCACAGGGGCTCTGGTGGAGCAGTACTTC. It specifies CASSTHTTGALVEQYF.

The rearrangement uses TRBV6-5 and TRBJ2-6; D not certain. Trimming took 2 bases from V and 0 from J, leaving 5 bases between them. The CDR3 totals 15 residues. Germline assignment: CDR1 MNHEY and CDR2 SVGAGI. The chain's CDR3 is CASSYQVSGANVLTF. In nucleotides, the CDR3 is TGTGCCAGCAGTTACCAGGTCTCTGGGGCCAACGTCCTGACTTTC.

The chain couples TRBV29-1 to TRBJ1-4; tentatively, D is TRBD1 (5 bases). The V gene lost 0 bases and the J gene lost 4 bases, with 15 bases spanning the gap. Germline assignment: CDR1 SQVTM and CDR2 ANQGSEA. This CDR3 region has 16 residues. CDR3: CSVEDGAERDNEKLFF. For the CDR3, the DNA is TGCAGCGTTGAAGATGGGGCAGAAAGGGATAATGAAAAACTGTTTTTT.